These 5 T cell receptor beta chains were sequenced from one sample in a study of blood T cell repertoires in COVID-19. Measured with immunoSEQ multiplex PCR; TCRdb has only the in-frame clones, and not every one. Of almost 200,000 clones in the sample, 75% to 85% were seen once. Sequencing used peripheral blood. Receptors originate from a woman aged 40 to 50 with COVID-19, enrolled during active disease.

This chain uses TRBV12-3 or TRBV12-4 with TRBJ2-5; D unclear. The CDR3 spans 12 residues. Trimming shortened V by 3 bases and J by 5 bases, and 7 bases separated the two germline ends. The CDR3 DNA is TGTGCCAGCAGTTTCGTTTCGGAGACCCAGTACTTC. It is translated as CASSFVSETQYF.

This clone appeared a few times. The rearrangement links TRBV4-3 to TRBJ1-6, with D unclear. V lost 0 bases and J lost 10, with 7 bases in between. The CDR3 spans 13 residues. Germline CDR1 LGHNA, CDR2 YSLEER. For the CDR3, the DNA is TGCGCCAGCAGCCAAGATGGCGGGTCACCCCTCCACTTT. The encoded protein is CASSQDGGSPLHF.

The CDR3 spells CASSQLAGDTGELFF. CDR3 DNA: TGTGCCAGCAGCCAGCTAGCGGGGGACACCGGGGAGCTGTTTTTT. The genes are TRBV3-1 (or the pseudogene TRBV3-2) and TRBJ2-2; 10 nucleotides agree with TRBD2. CDR1 LGHDT and CDR2 YNNKEL come from the germline V gene (reference sequence). V gave up 3 bases and J gave up 3 bases; unmatched junction bases: 1. The CDR3 extends over 15 amino acids.

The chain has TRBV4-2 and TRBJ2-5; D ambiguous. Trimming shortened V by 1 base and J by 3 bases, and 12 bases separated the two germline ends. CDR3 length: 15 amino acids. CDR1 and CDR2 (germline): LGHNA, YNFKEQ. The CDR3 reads CASSQGSVLKETQYF. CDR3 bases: TGTGCCAGCAGCCAAGGTTCAGTTTTGAAAGAGACCCAGTACTTC.

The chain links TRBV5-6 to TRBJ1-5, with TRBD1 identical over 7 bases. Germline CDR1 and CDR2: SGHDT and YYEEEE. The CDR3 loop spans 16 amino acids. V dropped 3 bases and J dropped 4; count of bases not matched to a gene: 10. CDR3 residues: CASSSTGVAGNQPQHF. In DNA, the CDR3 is TGTGCCAGCAGCTCTACAGGGGTAGCGGGGAATCAGCCCCAGCATTTT.